This T cell receptor beta chain was obtained from a study of blood T cell repertoires in COVID-19 (dated by TCRdb to 2020 to 2022). Background for the entire study: Collaborator samples came from the United States, Italy and Spain and covered acute and convalescent phases of COVID-19. Sample metadata almost always included a de-identified subject ID, COVID-19 status, age in years and sex. A freely available public database, intended as a resource for researchers studying the immune response to SARS-CoV-2, is where the repertoires were released. Where available, HLA class I and class II types were taken from metadata supplied by the sample provider and were not determined by assay-based typing. Samples were obtained from the ongoing ImmuneRACE study (first 160 participants) and from some 1,300 subjects provided by 6 global collaborators. Subjects who had been exposed to COVID-19, were actively infected with it, or had recovered from it provided the deeply sampled blood TCRbeta repertoires that made up the dataset. The prospective study material was composed of cDNA or gDNA derived from T cells, B-cell-depleted T cells, or PBMCs.

Results and caveats for the whole study, not just this receptor: The amount of clinical and demographic metadata varied by source and participant and was provided uncurated.

Each collaborating institution followed its own protocols to collect whole blood in K2EDTA tubes. For TCRbeta analysis, collaborators shipped samples as frozen whole blood, isolated PBMCs, or DNA extracted from either of those sample types. A word on this clone: No antigen is known for it. No much larger clone exists at a distance of one base, and base qualities are not known.

Taken from cysteine to phenylalanine, the CDR3 has 16 residues. The sequence is cut down to CDR3 DNA, 48 bases in frame from base 1. V is pruned by 2 bases and J by 3 bases, leaving 9 bases of the junction without a gene match. CDR1 is given as MNHEY and CDR2 as SVGEGT, both from the germline V gene. TCRbeta CDR3 regions were amplified from genomic DNA by means of the immunoSEQ Assay, a bias-controlled multiplex PCR. As for the original processing: The number of nucleated cells in each sample was estimated from the amplification of reference gene primers within the assay. To quantify the absolute abundance of each unique TCRbeta CDR3 rearrangement, sequence reads were collapsed and filtered. Productive Simpson clonality was computed per sample as the square root of Simpson's diversity index over productive rearrangements. This is the immuneACCESS table as TCRdb keeps it, with only in-frame sequences that have V and J called. A part of the clones is gone; compared with another copy, unresolved V genes explain less than half, and the rest is unexplained. V, J and clone size are those of that table, while D and trimming were read from the DNA. The sample table lists approximately 300,000 clones, approximately 85% of them with a count of one. Around 1.5% of the sample belongs to the ten largest clones.

The source is a woman between 50 and 59 years old with acute or convalescent COVID-19. Recombination linked TRBV6-2 or TRBV6-3 to TRBJ1-1; 7 junctional bases match TRBD1. Input material: peripheral blood. CDR3 protein: CASSYHRTGGHTEAFF. The nucleotide sequence is given as TGTGCCAGCAGTTACCACCGGACAGGTGGACACACTGAAGCTTTCTTT.